This TCR beta chain emerged from a study of technical replicates of blood from several donors. Germline CDR1 SEHNR, CDR2 FQNEAQ (reference sequence). The CDR3 loop spans 13 amino acids. Deletions cut 2 bases from V and 1 base from J, with 5 bases between. TCRdb keeps only in-frame clones here, not all; method: immunoSEQ multiplex PCR. The sample includes around 80,000 clones, 93% seen only once; the top ten take approximately 0.22%. Sequencing used T cells isolated from PBMCs. V and J are TRBV7-9 and TRBJ1-1; D gene uncertain. This clonotype was sampled from a human donor in good health. The CDR3 DNA follows: TGTGCCAGCAGCTTATCCCAGAACACTGAAGCTTTCTTT. Its translation: CASSLSQNTEAFF.